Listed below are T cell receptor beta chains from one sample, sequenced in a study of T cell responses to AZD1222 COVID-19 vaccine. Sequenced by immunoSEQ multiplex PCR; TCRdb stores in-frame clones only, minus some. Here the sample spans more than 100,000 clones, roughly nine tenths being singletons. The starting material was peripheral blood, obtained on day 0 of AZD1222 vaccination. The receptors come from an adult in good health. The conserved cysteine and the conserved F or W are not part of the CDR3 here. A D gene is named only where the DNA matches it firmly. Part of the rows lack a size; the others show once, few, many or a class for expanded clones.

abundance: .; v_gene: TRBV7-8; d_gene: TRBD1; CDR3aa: ASSTGVNTEAF
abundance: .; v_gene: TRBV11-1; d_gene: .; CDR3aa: ASRTGITANEKLF
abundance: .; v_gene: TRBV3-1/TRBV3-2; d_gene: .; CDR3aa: ASSQEGLINSPLH
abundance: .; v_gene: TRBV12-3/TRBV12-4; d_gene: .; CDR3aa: ASRYQGTYGYT
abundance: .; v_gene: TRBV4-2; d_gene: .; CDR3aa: ASSQDPGFETQY
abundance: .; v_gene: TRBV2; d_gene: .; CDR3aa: ATRTERDSPLH
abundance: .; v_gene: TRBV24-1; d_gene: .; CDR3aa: ATHPGGGNNEQF
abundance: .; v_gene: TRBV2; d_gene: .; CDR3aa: ASSEQDAAYEQY
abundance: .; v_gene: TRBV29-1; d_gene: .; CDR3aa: SVDRVTNEKLF
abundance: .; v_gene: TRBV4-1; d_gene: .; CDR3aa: ASSQPGRGNEKLF
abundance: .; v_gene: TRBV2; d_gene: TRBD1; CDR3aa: ASSEENRGDTEAF
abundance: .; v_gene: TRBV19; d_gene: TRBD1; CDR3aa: ASSSHRGQETQY
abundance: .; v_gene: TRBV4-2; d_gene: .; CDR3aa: ASSQGGTQVQPQH
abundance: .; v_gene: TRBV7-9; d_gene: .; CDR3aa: ASSSGRILEAF
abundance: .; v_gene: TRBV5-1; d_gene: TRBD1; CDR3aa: ASSAGDRPQYGYT
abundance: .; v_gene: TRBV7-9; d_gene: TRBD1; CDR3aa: ASSPTGQNQPQH
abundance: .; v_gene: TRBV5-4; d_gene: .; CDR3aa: ASSLAGTNNSPLH
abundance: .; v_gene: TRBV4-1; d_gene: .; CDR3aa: ASSHTGQIQNGYT
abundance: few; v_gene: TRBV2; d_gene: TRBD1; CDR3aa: ASSEARGQGYT
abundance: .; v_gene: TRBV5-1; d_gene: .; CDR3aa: ASSSWRGYGYT
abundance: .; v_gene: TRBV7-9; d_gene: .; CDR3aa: ASSFTPGQNTEAF
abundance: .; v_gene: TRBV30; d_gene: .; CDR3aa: AWEEGGGYT